This T cell receptor beta chain was captured by sequencing in a study of blood T cell repertoires in COVID-19. Germline V gene data show CDR1 as SGHNT and CDR2 as YYREEE (reference sequence). Trimming left V 0 bases short and J 1 base short, with 10 bases between. This CDR3 is 15 amino acids long. About this clone: The same CDR3 also results from other DNA sequences found in this sample.

Method: immunoSEQ multiplex PCR; TCRdb's copy keeps in-frame clones and lacks some. The sample contains more than 200,000 clones, less than 90% of which appear only once. The TCR comes from a man between 60 and 75 years old with acute or convalescent COVID-19. The gene calls are TRBV5-4 and TRBJ1-2; tentatively, D is TRBD1 (5 bases). The sequencing input was peripheral blood. Here the CDR3 DNA reads TGTGCCAGCAGCTTGGGCCAGGGCGGTAACTATGGCTACACCTTC. This sequence encodes CASSLGQGGNYGYTF.